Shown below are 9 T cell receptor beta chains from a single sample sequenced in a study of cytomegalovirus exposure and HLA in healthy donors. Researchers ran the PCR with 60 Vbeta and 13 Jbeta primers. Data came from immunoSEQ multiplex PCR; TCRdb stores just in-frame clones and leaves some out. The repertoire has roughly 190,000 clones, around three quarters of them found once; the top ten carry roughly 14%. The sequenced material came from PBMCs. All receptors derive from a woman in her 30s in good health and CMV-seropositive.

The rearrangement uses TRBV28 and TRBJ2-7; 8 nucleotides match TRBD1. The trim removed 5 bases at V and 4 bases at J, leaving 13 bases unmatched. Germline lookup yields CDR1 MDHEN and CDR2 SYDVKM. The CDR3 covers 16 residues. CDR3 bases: TGTGCCAGCAGTACCTCCGGGACAGGTATTAAGTACGAGCAGTACTTC. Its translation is CASSTSGTGIKYEQYF.

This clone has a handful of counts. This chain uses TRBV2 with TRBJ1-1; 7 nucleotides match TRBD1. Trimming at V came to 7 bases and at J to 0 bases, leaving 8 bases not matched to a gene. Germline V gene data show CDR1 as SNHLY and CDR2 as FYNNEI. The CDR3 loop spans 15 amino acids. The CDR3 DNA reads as TGTGCCAGCAAGGAAGACAGGGCTATGAACACTGAAGCTTTCTTT. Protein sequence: CASKEDRAMNTEAFF.

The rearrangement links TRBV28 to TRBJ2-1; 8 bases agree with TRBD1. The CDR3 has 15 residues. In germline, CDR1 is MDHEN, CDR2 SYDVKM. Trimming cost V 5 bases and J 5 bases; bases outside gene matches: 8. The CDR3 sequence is CASSPGQGGNNEQFF. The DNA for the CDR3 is TGTGCCAGCAGTCCCGGACAGGGAGGAAACAATGAGCAGTTCTTC.

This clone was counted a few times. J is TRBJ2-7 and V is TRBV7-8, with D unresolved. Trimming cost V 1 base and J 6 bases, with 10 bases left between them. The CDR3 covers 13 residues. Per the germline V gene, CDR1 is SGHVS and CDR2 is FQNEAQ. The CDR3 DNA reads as TGTGCCAGCAGCTTAGTGGGCCGTACCGAGCAGTACTTC. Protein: CASSLVGRTEQYF.

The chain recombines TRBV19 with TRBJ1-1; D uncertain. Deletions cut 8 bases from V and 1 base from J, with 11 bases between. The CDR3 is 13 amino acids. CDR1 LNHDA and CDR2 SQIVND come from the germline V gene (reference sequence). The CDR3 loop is CASGEAANTEAFF. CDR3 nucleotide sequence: TGTGCCAGTGGGGAGGCGGCGAACACTGAAGCTTTCTTT.

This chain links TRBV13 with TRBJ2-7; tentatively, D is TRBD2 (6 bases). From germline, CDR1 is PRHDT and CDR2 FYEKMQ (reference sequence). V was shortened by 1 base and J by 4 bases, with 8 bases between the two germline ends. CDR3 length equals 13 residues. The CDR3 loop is CASSLVGGYEQYF. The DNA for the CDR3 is TGTGCCAGCAGCTTAGTGGGAGGTTACGAGCAGTACTTC.

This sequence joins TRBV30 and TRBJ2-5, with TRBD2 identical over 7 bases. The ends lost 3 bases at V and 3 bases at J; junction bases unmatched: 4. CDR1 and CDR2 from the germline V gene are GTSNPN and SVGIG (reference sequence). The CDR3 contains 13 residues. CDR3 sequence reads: CAWRAGLKETQYF. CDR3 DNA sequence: TGTGCCTGGAGGGCGGGACTAAAAGAGACCCAGTACTTC. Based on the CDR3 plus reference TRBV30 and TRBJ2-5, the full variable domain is SQTIHQWPATLVQPVGSPLSLECTVEGTSNPNLYWYRQAAGRGLQLLFYSVGIGQISSEVPQNLSASRPQDRQFILSSKKLLLSDSGFYLCAWRAGLKETQYFGPGTRLLVL.

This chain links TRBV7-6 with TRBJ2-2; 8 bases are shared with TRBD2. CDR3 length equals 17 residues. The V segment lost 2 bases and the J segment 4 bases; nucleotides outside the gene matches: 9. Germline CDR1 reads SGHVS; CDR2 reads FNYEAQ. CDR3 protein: CASSLLDGRATTGELFF. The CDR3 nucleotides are TGTGCCAGCAGCTTACTGGACGGGAGGGCCACCACCGGGGAGCTGTTTTTT.

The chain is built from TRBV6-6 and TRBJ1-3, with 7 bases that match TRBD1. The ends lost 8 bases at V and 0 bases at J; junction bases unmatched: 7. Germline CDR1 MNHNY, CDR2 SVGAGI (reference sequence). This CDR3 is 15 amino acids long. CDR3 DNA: TGTGCCAGCGGGCCGGGACAGCTCTCTGGAAACACCATATATTTT. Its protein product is CASGPGQLSGNTIYF.